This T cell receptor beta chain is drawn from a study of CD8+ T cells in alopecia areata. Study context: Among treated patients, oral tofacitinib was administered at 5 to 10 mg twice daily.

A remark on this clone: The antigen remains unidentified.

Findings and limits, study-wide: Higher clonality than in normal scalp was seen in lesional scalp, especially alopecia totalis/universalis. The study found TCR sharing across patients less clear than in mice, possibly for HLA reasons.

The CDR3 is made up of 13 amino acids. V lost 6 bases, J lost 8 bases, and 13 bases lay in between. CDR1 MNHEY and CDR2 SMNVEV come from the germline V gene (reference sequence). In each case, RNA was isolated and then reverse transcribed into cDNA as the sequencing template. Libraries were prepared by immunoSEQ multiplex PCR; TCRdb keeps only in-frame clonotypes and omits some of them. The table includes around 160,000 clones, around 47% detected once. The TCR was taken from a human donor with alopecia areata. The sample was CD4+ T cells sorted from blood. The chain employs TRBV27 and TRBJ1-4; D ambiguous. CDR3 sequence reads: CASRLLGVEKLFF. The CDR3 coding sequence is TGTGCCAGCAGGCTTCTTGGGGTCGAAAAACTGTTTTTT.